These T cell receptor beta chains were read from a single sample in a study of cytomegalovirus exposure and HLA in healthy donors. The table came from immunoSEQ multiplex PCR; TCRdb's copy has only in-frame clones and leaves some out. The sample gives about 110,000 clones, 70% of which show up once; about a tenth is in the top ten. The sequenced sample consisted of PBMCs. Receptors originate from a man aged 40-55 years in good health and CMV-seropositive. The CDR3 runs from the conserved cysteine through the conserved F or W. The order of the fields is CDR3 protein, J gene, V gene.

CDR3aa: CASSFRTSGSPDTQYF; j_gene: TRBJ2-3; v_gene: TRBV9
CDR3aa: CASSVRDRRNQPQHF; j_gene: TRBJ1-5; v_gene: TRBV28
CDR3aa: CASSQDAGGREYEQYF; j_gene: TRBJ2-7; v_gene: TRBV4-3
CDR3aa: CASSLADYLGNTGELFF; j_gene: TRBJ2-2; v_gene: TRBV7-8
CDR3aa: CAISGTSRDRAYGYTF; j_gene: TRBJ1-2; v_gene: TRBV10-3
CDR3aa: CASWEDRDTGELFF; j_gene: TRBJ2-2; v_gene: TRBV19
CDR3aa: CASSVNAYRGGNTIYF; j_gene: TRBJ1-3; v_gene: TRBV9
CDR3aa: CASSRVQNIQYF; j_gene: TRBJ2-4; v_gene: TRBV19
CDR3aa: CASSILEGRNQPQHF; j_gene: TRBJ1-5; v_gene: TRBV19
CDR3aa: CSVEARTGGVYGYTF; j_gene: TRBJ1-2; v_gene: TRBV29-1
CDR3aa: CASSYFTYSPLHF; j_gene: TRBJ1-6; v_gene: TRBV7-3
CDR3aa: CASSLGPGSYSNQPQHF; j_gene: TRBJ1-5; v_gene: TRBV7-6
CDR3aa: CASSDGSSGSLDTQYF; j_gene: TRBJ2-3; v_gene: TRBV2
CDR3aa: CSVPGLGGPYEQYF; j_gene: TRBJ2-7; v_gene: TRBV29-1
CDR3aa: CASSLPVAGNNEQFF; j_gene: TRBJ2-1; v_gene: TRBV28
CDR3aa: CASSNSVGYTF; j_gene: TRBJ1-2; v_gene: TRBV19
CDR3aa: CASSMGLQLEAFF; j_gene: TRBJ1-1; v_gene: TRBV7-9
CDR3aa: CASSISVATNEKLFF; j_gene: TRBJ1-4; v_gene: TRBV19
CDR3aa: CAWSVGQGSYEQYF; j_gene: TRBJ2-7; v_gene: TRBV30
CDR3aa: CASSIDGWRWGELFF; j_gene: TRBJ2-2; v_gene: TRBV19
CDR3aa: CASSTRGYEQYF; j_gene: TRBJ2-7; v_gene: TRBV13
CDR3aa: CASLPGGPSYEQYF; j_gene: TRBJ2-7; v_gene: TRBV10-2
CDR3aa: CASSPPGLAIETQYF; j_gene: TRBJ2-5; v_gene: TRBV7-8
CDR3aa: CASSAAGVEADTQYF; j_gene: TRBJ2-3; v_gene: TRBV9
CDR3aa: CASRNQPGTQYF; j_gene: TRBJ2-5; v_gene: TRBV28
CDR3aa: CSVPRGSYGYTF; j_gene: TRBJ1-2; v_gene: TRBV29-1
CDR3aa: CASSYPQEPSGFTDTQYF; j_gene: TRBJ2-3; v_gene: TRBV6-9
CDR3aa: CASSGASETGELFF; j_gene: TRBJ2-2; v_gene: TRBV10-1
CDR3aa: CASSLYGAYNEQFF; j_gene: TRBJ2-1; v_gene: TRBV28
CDR3aa: CASSPPEGSFYGYTF; j_gene: TRBJ1-2; v_gene: TRBV5-6
CDR3aa: CASSALAGGPSGANVLTF; j_gene: TRBJ2-6; v_gene: TRBV9
CDR3aa: CASSPGTTTYTQYF; j_gene: TRBJ2-3; v_gene: TRBV9
CDR3aa: CASSLDRGAGNTIYF; j_gene: TRBJ1-3; v_gene: TRBV5-1
CDR3aa: CASSYGTSGSYEQYF; j_gene: TRBJ2-7; v_gene: TRBV27